This TCR beta chain was sequenced during a study of liver allograft versus peripheral blood T cells. The wider study: In transplanted livers, T cell receptor repertoires were compared with those found in the recipients' peripheral blood. Points from the study as a whole: There were reportedly differences between T cell receptor repertoires inside liver allografts and those in peripheral blood.

TCRdb redid the calling of the reads with MiXCR, one entry per CDR3 protein. This table has some 10,000 distinct CDR3 sequences, about 18% appearing once. This clonotype came up many times. As yet, its antigen is unknown. The CDR3 length is 13 residues. Germline CDR1 and CDR2: SQVTM and ANQGSEA. Trimming at V came to 8 bases and at J to 3 bases, leaving 5 bases not matched to a gene. The rearrangement joins TRBV29-1 to TRBJ1-2, with 11 bases fitting TRBD1. The TCR originated in a human patient who had a liver transplant. Some T cells here may be from the graft donor. The CDR3 nucleotides are TGCAGCACGAGGACAGGGGGCGACTATGGCTACACCTTC. Amino acid sequence: CSTRTGGDYGYTF.